This T cell receptor (beta chain) came from a study of early T cells in non-severe SARS-CoV-2 infection. This clonotype has only a few counts. TCRdb reprocessed the 5' RACE reads with MiXCR, giving one entry per CDR3 protein. The table lists fewer than 85,000 distinct CDR3 sequences, around 16% of them singletons, with roughly 2.7% in the top ten. The germline V gene encodes CDR1 LNHDA and CDR2 SQIVND (reference sequence). This CDR3 is 14 amino acids long. What was sequenced was whole blood. This sequence originates from an adult who was a healthcare worker with PCR-confirmed SARS-CoV-2 infection or an uninfected control (not recorded which). This chain connects TRBV19 to TRBJ2-2; TRBD2 aligns across 8 bases. The CDR3 bases are TGTGCGGCCGGGGGGGCTAGCTACACCGGGGAGCTGTTTTTT. Its protein is CAAGGASYTGELFF.